This TCR beta chain appears in the sequencing data of a study of blood T cells in healthy people across ages. The CDR3 loop spans 16 amino acids. The germline V gene has CDR1 SNHLY and CDR2 FYNNEI. Unmatched junction bases numbered 6, after V lost 6 bases and J lost 1 base. This clonotype was observed once. Sample-barcoded 5' priming and a J-beta primer mix drove a second PCR of about 7 to 11 cycles. Each CDR3 protein gets one entry after TCRdb re-called the 5' RACE reads with MiXCR. The table has under 2 million distinct CDR3 sequences, 30% to 35% seen once. The source is a woman aged 25 to 45 in good health. The chain combines TRBV2 with TRBJ2-3, with 11 positions matching TRBD2. Sequencing used blood. The DNA of the CDR3 is TGTGCCAGCAGCGACCGGGGACTAGCGGGCACAGATACGCAGTATTTT. It is translated as CASSDRGLAGTDTQYF.